The clone carrying this T cell receptor (beta chain) has ten or more counts. These data originate in a study of regulatory T cells in long-lasting Graves disease. The V segment lost 7 bases and the J segment 3 bases; nucleotides outside the gene matches: 8. Germline CDR1 and CDR2: MNHEY and SVGEGT. The length of the CDR3 is 15 residues. The authors built TCR beta libraries using iRepertoire HTBI primers and Arm-PCR of CDR3 regions. TCRdb called the multiplex PCR reads again in MiXCR, with one record for every CDR3 protein. Among 350,000 to 400,000 distinct CDR3 sequences listed, around 15% were seen once. The time point was: newly diagnosed GD, antithyroid drugs for less than 3 months. Extracted PBMC RNA gave rise to the TCR library.

The clonotype originates from a female donor with Graves disease. The sequencing used peripheral blood mononuclear cells (PBMCs), collected at new diagnosis, from a patient treated with antithyroid drugs. V and J are TRBV6-2 or TRBV6-3 and TRBJ2-7; 11 nucleotides match TRBD1. The CDR3, as DNA: TGTGCCAGCACTTCGCCGGGACAGGGGGTCTACGAGCAGTACTTC. It specifies CASTSPGQGVYEQYF.